The 25 T cell receptor delta chains in this list originate from one sample, sequenced in a study of Vδ1+ human thymocytes. Study-level results: In the thymus, TRG and TRD repertoires looked highly polyclonal with Gaussian CDR3 lengths.

Extracted RNA was reverse transcribed into cDNA. Pooled V-gene forward primers with one constant-region reverse primer generated the CDR3 amplicons by multiplex PCR. TCRdb fed the multiplex PCR reads to CATT. This table holds tens of thousands of delta-chain clones, about 29% found once. These TCRs are of unknown antigen specificity. Input material: Vdelta1+ gamma-delta thymocytes from the thymus. Subset in this sample: FACS-sorted CD3+ TCRalphabeta- TCRVdelta1+ TCRVdelta2- thymocytes. Receptors originate from a boy under three years old who had congenital heart surgery.

This clone showed up just a few times. V and J are TRDV1 and TRDJ1; 10 bases fit TRDD3. The ends lost 6 bases at V and 0 bases at J; junction bases unmatched: 16. Germline V gene data show CDR1 as TSWWSYY and CDR2 as QGS. The CDR3 is 19 residues long. CDR3 in DNA: TGTGCTCTTGGAGATACCCAGAGGGGGATACGCCGGTACACCGATAAACTCATCTTT. Protein: CALGDTQRGIRRYTDKLIF.

This clone turned up a few times. The chain couples TRDV1 to TRDJ1; D remains unclear. Trimming took off 4 bases at V and 2 bases at J, with 11 bases between the two ends. The CDR3 sequence is 14 residues long. Germline V gene lookup returns CDR1 TSWWSYY and CDR2 QGS. The CDR3 sequence: CALGGPKITDKLIF. As DNA, the CDR3 is TGTGCTCTTGGGGGGCCGAAGATTACCGATAAACTCATCTTT.

There are a few counts of this clone. The chain has TRDV1 and TRDJ1; D is uncertain. The CDR3 loop spans 12 amino acids. The V and J ends lost 9 bases and 6 bases respectively, with 14 bases between them. Germline CDR1 TSWWSYY, CDR2 QGS. The CDR3 sequence: CALGNPNNKLIF. DNA for the CDR3: TGTGCTCTCGGGAACCCTAATAATAAACTCATCTTT.

By frequency in the sample, this clone is medium-sized (0.01 to 0.1%). Other nucleotide sequences in the sample specify the same CDR3. This rearrangement joins TRDV1 to TRDJ1, with D perhaps matching TRDD3 (5 bases). The CDR3 loop spans 14 amino acids. Germline CDR1 TSWWSYY, CDR2 QGS. The ends were cut back, 1 base at V and 0 bases at J, with 6 bases in the middle. For the CDR3, the DNA is TGTGCTCTTGGGGAACAGGGATACACCGATAAACTCATCTTT. Its protein is CALGEQGYTDKLIF.

For this clone: Other DNA variants within this sample encode the same CDR3. This rearrangement joins TRDV1 to TRDJ1; 7 bases are shared with TRDD2. CDR3 length equals 17 residues. With V trimmed by 1 base and J by 7 bases, 15 bases remained unmatched. From germline, CDR1 is TSWWSYY and CDR2 QGS. CDR3 protein: CALGEPSYADTSTKLIF. The CDR3 DNA follows: TGTGCTCTTGGGGAACCTTCCTATGCCGACACTTCTACTAAACTCATCTTT.

This clone is labeled medium-sized. This rearrangement joins TRDV1 to TRDJ1; the D is unclear. V dropped 0 bases and J dropped 0 bases, with 14 bases sitting between them. The CDR3 contains 17 residues. The germline V gene encodes CDR1 TSWWSYY and CDR2 QGS. CDR3 sequence: CALGELAGGPHTDKLIF. CDR3 bases: TGTGCTCTTGGGGAACTTGCGGGTGGACCCCACACCGATAAACTCATCTTT.

Only a few counts were recorded for this clone. The chain carries TRDV1 and TRDJ1; 12 bases match TRDD3. The CDR3 contains 22 residues. Germline values: CDR1 TSWWSYY, CDR2 QGS. The junction had 21 bases not matched to a gene; V was cut back by 4 bases and J by 0 bases. The CDR3 protein is CALGASQGLGDTSPKYTDKLIF. Written as DNA, the CDR3 is TGTGCTCTTGGGGCCTCTCAAGGACTGGGGGATACAAGCCCTAAGTACACCGATAAACTCATCTTT.

This clone showed up just a few times. This chain joins TRDV1 and TRDJ1; TRDD3 might be the D (5 bases). The CDR3 is made up of 18 amino acids. Germline CDR1 reads TSWWSYY; CDR2 reads QGS. V lost 2 bases and J lost 0, with 19 bases in between. This CDR3 is CALGELVPRGPHTDKLIF. CDR3 DNA sequence: TGTGCTCTTGGGGAATTAGTCCCCCGGGGGCCACACACCGATAAACTCATCTTT.

The genes are TRDV2 and TRDJ1; possibly TRDD3 for D (5 bases). Trimming cost V 7 bases and J 0 bases, with 23 bases left between them. Germline lookup yields CDR1 GEAIGNYY and CDR2 EKD. The length of the CDR3 is 17 residues. CDR3 in DNA: TGTGCCTGGCTCTTTGCACTGGTGGTTCCGCACACCGATAAACTCATCTTT. Protein: CAWLFALVVPHTDKLIF.

This clone came up a few times. Compared with germline, one end of the junction differs, possibly owing to a read error. The chain has TRDV1 and TRDJ1; TRDD3 agrees at 10 bases. Germline CDR1 and CDR2: TSWWSYY and QGS. CDR3 length equals 23 residues. CDR3 protein: CAPGELVGLPGTGGSGDTDKLIF. CDR3 sequence (DNA): TGTGCTCCTGGGGAACTGGTGGGCCTTCCAGGGACTGGGGGATCAGGGGACACCGATAAACTCATCTTT.

The rearrangement links TRDV1 to TRDJ1, with D maybe TRDD3 (5 bases). Between the trimmed V and J ends, which lost 1 base and 0 bases, there was a span of 18 bases. Germline V gives CDR1 TSWWSYY, CDR2 QGS. This CDR3 region has 18 residues. The CDR3 DNA is TGTGCTCTTGGGGAACCCCGGGCGCCCAGGGGACACACCGATAAACTCATCTTT. It encodes CALGEPRAPRGHTDKLIF.

This clone was observed a handful of times. A much larger clone differs by one base, so this may be a read error. This sequence joins TRDV2 and TRDJ2; possible D gene TRDD2, 6 bases. The CDR3 covers 19 residues. V lost 3 bases and J lost 1, with 23 bases in between. CDR1 is GEAIGNYY and CDR2 is EKD in the germline V gene. CDR3 bases: TGTGCCTGTGACCCTACTCACCTTCCCCGACCCCATTTGACAGCACAACTCTTCTTT. This gives the protein CACDPTHLPRPHLTAQLFF.

This chain joins TRDV1 and TRDJ1; TRDD2 matches at 7 bases. The trim removed 1 base at V and 3 bases at J, leaving 5 bases unmatched. From germline, CDR1 is TSWWSYY and CDR2 QGS. The CDR3 totals 15 residues. CDR3 amino acids: CALGEPPPSSDKLIF. For the CDR3, the DNA is TGTGCTCTTGGGGAACCGCCGCCTTCCTCCGATAAACTCATCTTT.

Concerning this clone: A much larger clonotype is one base distant, so this may be a read error. Within the sample, other DNA sequences also encode this same CDR3. The gene calls are TRDV1 and TRDJ1, with D hard to call. Germline V gene sequence: CDR1 TSWWSYY, CDR2 QGS. V was shortened by 6 bases and J by 0 bases, with 17 bases between the two germline ends. The CDR3 spans 16 residues. CDR3 residues: CALGPRPSQYTDKLIF. In DNA, the CDR3 is TGTGCTCTTGGACCGCGGCCCTCACAGTACACCGATAAACTCATCTTT.

The sample holds a few counts of this clone. V gene TRDV1 combines with J gene TRDJ1, with 8 bases matching TRDD3. The CDR3 contains 21 residues. V lost 0 bases to trimming and J lost 0 bases; unmatched junction nucleotides: 18. In germline, CDR1 is TSWWSYY, CDR2 QGS. The CDR3 spells CALGELVFRGGIIPYTDKLIF. In DNA, the CDR3 is TGTGCTCTTGGGGAACTAGTTTTCCGTGGGGGGATAATCCCGTACACCGATAAACTCATCTTT.

The chain joins TRDV1 to TRDJ1, with 10 bases that match TRDD3. The germline V gene has CDR1 TSWWSYY and CDR2 QGS. V shed 2 bases and J 3 bases; nucleotides not matched to a gene: 30. The CDR3 has 24 amino acids. The CDR3 protein is CALGESRVSHYSPVLGDGSDKLIF. CDR3 coding DNA: TGTGCTCTTGGGGAAAGCCGCGTTTCCCACTACTCGCCTGTACTGGGGGATGGGTCCGATAAACTCATCTTT.

J is TRDJ1 and V is TRDV1, with a possible D match to TRDD3 (6 bases). The CDR3 has 18 amino acids. With 7 bases removed from V and 0 bases from J, the gap between germline ends came to 24 bases. CDR1 is TSWWSYY and CDR2 is QGS in the germline V gene. The CDR3, as DNA: TGTGCTCTTGCGATTCGGGGGAACCATATAGTGTACACCGATAAACTCATCTTT. Its translation: CALAIRGNHIVYTDKLIF.

The rearrangement links TRDV1 to TRDJ2, with 10 bases aligning to TRDD3. CDR3 length equals 23 residues. Per the germline V gene, CDR1 is TSWWSYY and CDR2 is QGS. V trimming: 2 bases; J trimming: 0 bases; junction bases outside the gene matches: 21. The CDR3 sequence is CALGETPFLTGGSWAALTAQLFF. The CDR3 DNA reads as TGTGCTCTTGGGGAAACCCCTTTCCTTACTGGGGGATCGTGGGCGGCTTTGACAGCACAACTCTTCTTT.

Only a few counts were recorded for this clone. The rearrangement uses TRDV1 and TRDJ1; D may be TRDD3 (5 bases). The CDR3 extends over 18 amino acids. Trimming removed 0 bases at V and 8 bases at J, with 25 bases between. Germline CDR1 is TSWWSYY and CDR2 is QGS. In nucleotides, the CDR3 is TGTGCTCTTGGGGAACTTATCAAATTTGGGGACCGCTCATACAAACTCATCTTT. Its protein is CALGELIKFGDRSYKLIF.

Note on this clone: This clone may be a read error of a much larger clone one base away. Other DNA sequences within the sample encode an identical CDR3. The chain has TRDV1 and TRDJ1, with D hard to call. CDR3 length: 12 residues. Germline-derived CDR1 and CDR2 are TSWWSYY and QGS. The DNA of the CDR3 is TGTGCTCTTGGGGTGTACACCGACAAACTCATCTTT. This gives the protein CALGVYTDKLIF.

This chain uses TRDV1 with TRDJ1; possibly TRDD2 for D (5 bases). CDR3 length equals 24 residues. The germline V gene has CDR1 TSWWSYY and CDR2 QGS. Trimming removed 2 bases from V and 8 bases from J, with 45 bases in between. The CDR3 sequence: CALGEIPSNLPLTRKTFLGQKLIF. In DNA form, the CDR3 reads TGTGCTCTTGGGGAAATTCCCTCCAATCTTCCGCTTACGCGTAAAACGTTCTTAGGCCAGAAACTCATCTTT.

Of note for this clone: This sample includes further DNA sequences coding for the same CDR3. The gene calls are TRDV1 and TRDJ1; D assignment may be TRDD1, TRDD2 or TRDD3 (5 bases each). The V end lost 2 bases, the J end lost 9 bases, and 31 bases lay between the germline ends. The germline V gene encodes CDR1 TSWWSYY and CDR2 QGS. This CDR3 contains 19 residues. CDR3 DNA sequence: TGTGCTCTTGGGGAAGGGGAGATAGTTCGTTCCTTGGTAGCGCGTCAACTCATCTTT. It codes for CALGEGEIVRSLVARQLIF.

Relative to its sample, this clone is medium-sized (0.01 to 0.1%). V is TRDV1 and J is TRDJ1; TRDD3 agrees at 10 bases. The CDR3 spans 24 residues. V lost 0 bases, J lost 3 bases, and 28 bases stayed unmatched. Germline V lookup: CDR1 TSWWSYY, CDR2 QGS. CDR3 loop: CALGELEGLPFRLGDPTLSDKLIF. The CDR3 nucleotides read TGTGCTCTTGGGGAACTTGAAGGCCTTCCTTTTCGACTGGGGGATCCGACCCTCTCCGATAAACTCATCTTT.

The rearrangement uses TRDV1 and TRDJ1, with 9 positions matching TRDD3. Germline CDR1 and CDR2: TSWWSYY and QGS. The CDR3 runs to 20 residues. V dropped 0 bases and J dropped 0; count of bases not matched to a gene: 14. The CDR3 spells CALGELSGGWGPLYTDKLIF. CDR3 nucleotide sequence: TGTGCTCTTGGGGAACTGTCTGGGGGATGGGGCCCCCTGTACACCGATAAACTCATCTTT.

For this clone: In the same sample, other DNA sequences code for this CDR3. This chain joins TRDV1 and TRDJ1; D assignment may be TRDD2 or TRDD3 (6 bases each). The V end lost 0 bases, the J end lost 4 bases, and 33 bases lay between the germline ends. Germline CDR1 reads TSWWSYY; CDR2 reads QGS. The CDR3 covers 22 residues. This chain's CDR3 is CALGELIHLPLGTLRVVDKLIF. The CDR3 nucleotides are TGTGCTCTTGGGGAACTTATTCACCTTCCGCTGGGGACCCTACGTGTAGTCGATAAACTCATCTTT.